What follows is one TCR beta chain and its context. This entry is derived from a study of shared clonotypes between healthy human individuals. Study-level background: Donors were a couple of women and a few men aged 18 to 49. A donor's plate count was three for CD4 naive and three for CD4 memory; CD8 naive had two and CD8 memory one.

Researchers partitioned CD4+ cells into CD45RA+ naive and CD45RA-negative memory subsets. Per germline, CDR1 MDHEN and CDR2 SYDVKM. This CDR3 is 15 amino acids long. The V and J ends lost 3 bases and 4 bases respectively, with 16 bases between them. In the original processing: Junction-only immunoSEQ sequences carried no quality scores, so filtering differed. Only in-frame clones appear in the TCRdb table, and some are missing; sequencing was by immunoSEQ multiplex PCR. V, J and clone size reflect that table, while D and trimming were determined from the DNA. The table includes fewer than 2.5 million clones, over 85% detected once.

This TCR was recovered from a man younger than 35 in good health. Some clones in this sample may be carry-over from other donors' samples. The sample comprised naive CD4+ T cells from PBMCs. Subset meaning: CD45RA+ positively selected. J is TRBJ2-7 and V is TRBV28, with unresolved D. CDR3 loop: CASSFDGSANYEQYF. In DNA, the CDR3 is TGTGCCAGCAGTTTCGATGGGTCCGCAAATTACGAGCAGTACTTC.